The rows below give T cell receptor beta chains drawn from one sample of a study of CD8 T cells in ankylosing spondylitis. TCRdb used MiXCR to reprocess the 5' RACE reads, holding one entry per CDR3 protein. The data hold roughly 240,000 distinct CDR3 sequences, with roughly a third observed a single time. The sequencing sample was made of blood, either unsorted or a sorted T cell fraction (not recorded which). These receptors originate from a male donor with ankylosing spondylitis or in good health (not recorded which). Both conserved end residues are part of each CDR3. The D gene is left open where the match is weak. Clone size is stated in some rows and not others, as once, few, many or a class when expanded.

j_call: TRBJ2-1
d_call: TRBD2
clone_size: NA
v_call: TRBV20-1
cdr3_nt: TGCAGTGCTGCATGGACTAGCGGGAAACCTTACAATGAGCAGTTCTTC
cdr3_aa: CSAAWTSGKPYNEQFF

j_call: TRBJ2-7
d_call: NA
clone_size: NA
v_call: TRBV24-1
cdr3_nt: TGTGCCACCAGTGATGGCCAGCGTTACGAGCAGTACTTC
cdr3_aa: CATSDGQRYEQYF

j_call: TRBJ1-2
d_call: NA
clone_size: NA
v_call: TRBV12-3/TRBV12-4
cdr3_nt: TGTGCCAGCAGTCCACACGTCAACGGCTACACCTTC
cdr3_aa: CASSPHVNGYTF

j_call: TRBJ2-3
d_call: NA
clone_size: few
v_call: TRBV10-3
cdr3_nt: TGTGCCATCAGTGAGTCAGAGGGGCTCACAGATACGCAGTATTTT
cdr3_aa: CAISESEGLTDTQYF

j_call: TRBJ2-1
d_call: NA
clone_size: NA
v_call: TRBV9
cdr3_nt: TGTGCCAGCAGCGTAGGGCAGGGGCCTTACAATGAGCAGTTCTTC
cdr3_aa: CASSVGQGPYNEQFF

j_call: TRBJ2-1
d_call: TRBD2
clone_size: few
v_call: TRBV20-1
cdr3_nt: TGCAGTGCTACGACTAGCGGGGGACTCTACAATGAGCAGTTCTTC
cdr3_aa: CSATTSGGLYNEQFF

j_call: TRBJ2-1
d_call: NA
clone_size: NA
v_call: TRBV7-2
cdr3_nt: TGTGCCAGCAGCTCCCGGGACCTTCGTTACAATGAGCAGTTCTTC
cdr3_aa: CASSSRDLRYNEQFF

j_call: TRBJ1-2
d_call: TRBD1
clone_size: few
v_call: TRBV12-3/TRBV12-4
cdr3_nt: TGTGCCAGCAGTTCAAACCGACAGGGTGACTATGGCTACACCTTC
cdr3_aa: CASSSNRQGDYGYTF

j_call: TRBJ2-5
d_call: TRBD1
clone_size: NA
v_call: TRBV20-1
cdr3_nt: TGCAGGCCCTCTGGGACAGCAACTCAAGAGACCCAGTACTTC
cdr3_aa: CRPSGTATQETQYF

j_call: TRBJ2-1
d_call: NA
clone_size: NA
v_call: TRBV12-3/TRBV12-4
cdr3_nt: TGTGCGTCTGGGACATATGGGGAGCAGTTCTTC
cdr3_aa: CASGTYGEQFF

j_call: TRBJ1-2
d_call: TRBD1
clone_size: NA
v_call: TRBV3-1
cdr3_nt: TGTGCCAGCAGCCTGACCTACTTGGACAGGGCCGGGGGCTACACCTTC
cdr3_aa: CASSLTYLDRAGGYTF

j_call: TRBJ2-7
d_call: TRBD2
clone_size: NA
v_call: TRBV11-2
cdr3_nt: TGTGCCAGCAGCTCCCGGACTAGCGGTAGCTCCTACGAGCAGTACTTC
cdr3_aa: CASSSRTSGSSYEQYF

j_call: TRBJ2-2
d_call: NA
clone_size: NA
v_call: TRBV12-5
cdr3_nt: TGTGCTAGTGGACCAATTACAGGGGAGCTGTTTTTT
cdr3_aa: CASGPITGELFF

j_call: TRBJ2-5
d_call: TRBD2
clone_size: NA
v_call: TRBV25-1
cdr3_nt: TGTGCCAGCAGTGAAAGTCTGGGACTAGCGGGACGCGAGACCCAGTACTTC
cdr3_aa: CASSESLGLAGRETQYF

j_call: TRBJ1-1
d_call: NA
clone_size: few
v_call: TRBV20-1
cdr3_nt: TGCAGTGCTGCCACCCCGGAGGGAAAGCGGACTGAAGCTTTCTTT
cdr3_aa: CSAATPEGKRTEAFF

j_call: TRBJ2-7
d_call: NA
clone_size: NA
v_call: TRBV12-3/TRBV12-4
cdr3_nt: TGTGCCAGCACCCTAACGGGGTCGGGGGGCCTCTACGAGCAGTACTTC
cdr3_aa: CASTLTGSGGLYEQYF

j_call: TRBJ2-7
d_call: NA
clone_size: NA
v_call: TRBV10-3
cdr3_nt: TGTGCCATCAGTGAGTCGAGGGGGTCCTACGAGCAGTACTTC
cdr3_aa: CAISESRGSYEQYF

j_call: TRBJ2-5
d_call: NA
clone_size: NA
v_call: TRBV4-1
cdr3_nt: TGCGCCAGCAGCCCGGGTCTGGCAGCCCAAGAGACCCAGTACTTC
cdr3_aa: CASSPGLAAQETQYF

j_call: TRBJ1-5
d_call: NA
clone_size: many
v_call: TRBV5-1
cdr3_nt: TGCGCCAGCAGCTTGGGAGGGGGGAATCAGCCCCAGCATTTT
cdr3_aa: CASSLGGGNQPQHF

j_call: TRBJ2-1
d_call: NA
clone_size: few
v_call: TRBV27
cdr3_nt: TGTGCCAGCAGTTTCGGGAAGGGGGGCAATGAGCAGTTCTTC
cdr3_aa: CASSFGKGGNEQFF

j_call: TRBJ1-5
d_call: NA
clone_size: NA
v_call: TRBV20-1
cdr3_nt: TGCAGTGCTATCGGTAGCAATCAGCCCCAGCATTTT
cdr3_aa: CSAIGSNQPQHF

j_call: TRBJ2-2
d_call: NA
clone_size: NA
v_call: TRBV7-9
cdr3_nt: TGTGCCAGCGGACGGAGGGGCGGGGAGCTGTTTTTT
cdr3_aa: CASGRRGGELFF

j_call: TRBJ2-2
d_call: TRBD1
clone_size: NA
v_call: TRBV7-9
cdr3_nt: TGTGCCAGCAGTACTTGGACAGGGAACACCGGGGAGCTGTTTTTT
cdr3_aa: CASSTWTGNTGELFF

j_call: TRBJ2-2
d_call: NA
clone_size: NA
v_call: TRBV19
cdr3_nt: TGTGCCAGTAATGAGAACACCGGGGAGCTGTTTTTT
cdr3_aa: CASNENTGELFF

j_call: TRBJ1-4
d_call: NA
clone_size: NA
v_call: TRBV4-1
cdr3_nt: TGCGCCAGCAGCCGCCAAACGGCGACATTTGAAAAACTGTTTTTT
cdr3_aa: CASSRQTATFEKLFF

j_call: TRBJ2-7
d_call: NA
clone_size: few
v_call: TRBV29-1
cdr3_nt: TGCAGCGTTGAAGAGCAGGGGTTGAGGGGTCAGTACTTC
cdr3_aa: CSVEEQGLRGQYF

j_call: TRBJ2-1
d_call: NA
clone_size: NA
v_call: TRBV6-1
cdr3_nt: TGTGCCAGCTCGCCTCAGGGGTACAATGAGCAGTTCTTC
cdr3_aa: CASSPQGYNEQFF

j_call: TRBJ1-1
d_call: TRBD1
clone_size: NA
v_call: TRBV29-1
cdr3_nt: TGCAGCGTTGAGGGACAGACAAACACTGAAGCTTTCTTT
cdr3_aa: CSVEGQTNTEAFF

j_call: TRBJ2-1
d_call: NA
clone_size: NA
v_call: TRBV7-3
cdr3_nt: TGTGCCAGCAGCTCCAACGAGCGGCCGAGCTCCTACAATGAGCAGTTCTTC
cdr3_aa: CASSSNERPSSYNEQFF

j_call: TRBJ1-6
d_call: TRBD1
clone_size: NA
v_call: TRBV6-1
cdr3_nt: TGTGCCAGCAGACGCGGACAGGAGAATTCACCCCTCCACTTT
cdr3_aa: CASRRGQENSPLHF

j_call: TRBJ1-3
d_call: NA
clone_size: NA
v_call: TRBV6-1
cdr3_nt: TGTGCCAGCAAATACGAGGGGTCTGGAAACACCATATATTTT
cdr3_aa: CASKYEGSGNTIYF

j_call: TRBJ2-5
d_call: NA
clone_size: many
v_call: TRBV20-1
cdr3_nt: TGCAGTGCTAAGCAAGAGACCCAGTACTTC
cdr3_aa: CSAKQETQYF

j_call: TRBJ2-7
d_call: TRBD1
clone_size: NA
v_call: TRBV11-1
cdr3_nt: TGTGCCAGCAGCTTGGTGGAACCGGACAGGGGGGGCGAGCAGTACTTC
cdr3_aa: CASSLVEPDRGGEQYF

j_call: TRBJ1-1
d_call: NA
clone_size: NA
v_call: TRBV12-3/TRBV12-4
cdr3_nt: TGTGCCAGCAGTTTTAGCGAGAACACTGAAGCTTTCTTT
cdr3_aa: CASSFSENTEAFF

j_call: TRBJ2-5
d_call: TRBD2
clone_size: NA
v_call: TRBV4-1
cdr3_nt: TGCGCCAGCAGCCAACAGACCGGGACTAGCTCCGGGGAGACCCAGTACTTC
cdr3_aa: CASSQQTGTSSGETQYF

j_call: TRBJ2-1
d_call: NA
clone_size: few
v_call: TRBV20-1
cdr3_nt: TGCAGTGCAATTAAAGACAGACTGCTCGGCAATGAGCAGTTCTTC
cdr3_aa: CSAIKDRLLGNEQFF

j_call: TRBJ2-7
d_call: NA
clone_size: few
v_call: TRBV6-6
cdr3_nt: TGTGCCAGCAGTTACATCCTCGGCGAGCAGTACTTC
cdr3_aa: CASSYILGEQYF

j_call: TRBJ1-2
d_call: NA
clone_size: NA
v_call: TRBV4-1
cdr3_nt: TGCGCCAGCAGCCAAGATCTTGAGGCGGGGGGCTACACCTTC
cdr3_aa: CASSQDLEAGGYTF

j_call: TRBJ2-5
d_call: NA
clone_size: few
v_call: TRBV29-1
cdr3_nt: TGCAGCGTCAGGGGGGACGAAGAGACCCAGTACTTC
cdr3_aa: CSVRGDEETQYF

j_call: TRBJ1-6
d_call: TRBD1
clone_size: NA
v_call: TRBV20-1
cdr3_nt: TGCAGTGCTAGAACCCAGGGGGCTGAGTATAATTCACCCCTCCACTTT
cdr3_aa: CSARTQGAEYNSPLHF

j_call: TRBJ2-3
d_call: TRBD1
clone_size: few
v_call: TRBV10-3
cdr3_nt: TGTGCCATCAGCGAGACAGGGGGCACAGATACGCAGTATTTT
cdr3_aa: CAISETGGTDTQYF

j_call: TRBJ2-7
d_call: TRBD2
clone_size: few
v_call: TRBV7-3
cdr3_nt: TGTGCCAGCAGCTTGGAGGCGGGGGGGCCCTACGAGCAGTACTTC
cdr3_aa: CASSLEAGGPYEQYF

j_call: TRBJ2-1
d_call: NA
clone_size: NA
v_call: TRBV29-1
cdr3_nt: TGCAGCGCTATTAGTTTTCTGGCCAATGAGCAGTTCTTC
cdr3_aa: CSAISFLANEQFF

j_call: TRBJ2-1
d_call: NA
clone_size: few
v_call: TRBV29-1
cdr3_nt: TGCAGCGTTGACGCCCAGTACAATGAGCAGTTCTTC
cdr3_aa: CSVDAQYNEQFF

j_call: TRBJ1-1
d_call: NA
clone_size: NA
v_call: TRBV5-1
cdr3_nt: TGCGCCAGCAGCTTGGTCCTCGGACCTTTGAACACTGAAGCTTTCTTT
cdr3_aa: CASSLVLGPLNTEAFF

j_call: TRBJ2-5
d_call: NA
clone_size: NA
v_call: TRBV10-3
cdr3_nt: TGTGCCATCGGACCGGGGGGCAACCAAGAGACCCAGTACTTC
cdr3_aa: CAIGPGGNQETQYF

j_call: TRBJ2-7
d_call: NA
clone_size: many
v_call: TRBV20-1
cdr3_nt: TGCAGTGCCCCACAAGTGGGGGGTCTTCGCGAGCAGTACTTC
cdr3_aa: CSAPQVGGLREQYF

j_call: TRBJ2-1
d_call: TRBD2
clone_size: many
v_call: TRBV20-1
cdr3_nt: TGCAGTGCTAGAGATGGGGGCGGGGGGCATAATGAGCAGTTCTTC
cdr3_aa: CSARDGGGGHNEQFF

j_call: TRBJ1-3
d_call: NA
clone_size: few
v_call: TRBV12-3/TRBV12-4
cdr3_nt: TGTGCCAGCCAGTTGAGACAAGCAGGAAACACCATATATTTT
cdr3_aa: CASQLRQAGNTIYF

j_call: TRBJ2-1
d_call: TRBD2
clone_size: few
v_call: TRBV11-2
cdr3_nt: TGTGCCAGCAGCCACGGGACTAGCGGGGGGGATGAGCAGTTCTTC
cdr3_aa: CASSHGTSGGDEQFF

j_call: TRBJ2-3
d_call: NA
clone_size: NA
v_call: TRBV12-3/TRBV12-4
cdr3_nt: TGTGCCAGCAGTTTATGGCTTTCCTCCACAGATACGCAGTATTTT
cdr3_aa: CASSLWLSSTDTQYF

j_call: TRBJ2-4
d_call: TRBD1
clone_size: NA
v_call: TRBV5-1
cdr3_nt: TGCGCCAGCAGCACAGGGGACACCCTAGCCAAAAACATTCAGTACTTC
cdr3_aa: CASSTGDTLAKNIQYF

j_call: TRBJ2-5
d_call: TRBD1
clone_size: NA
v_call: TRBV18
cdr3_nt: TGTGCCAGCTCCTCGTCCAGGGGGGAGACCCAGTACTTC
cdr3_aa: CASSSSRGETQYF

j_call: TRBJ2-1
d_call: NA
clone_size: few
v_call: TRBV29-1
cdr3_nt: TGCAGCGTTGAGGGGGATCACAATGAGCAGTTCTTC
cdr3_aa: CSVEGDHNEQFF

j_call: TRBJ2-3
d_call: TRBD2
clone_size: few
v_call: TRBV20-1
cdr3_nt: TGCAGTGCTAGAGATCTAGCGGGGGGGCTAACGGACACAGATACGCAGTATTTT
cdr3_aa: CSARDLAGGLTDTDTQYF